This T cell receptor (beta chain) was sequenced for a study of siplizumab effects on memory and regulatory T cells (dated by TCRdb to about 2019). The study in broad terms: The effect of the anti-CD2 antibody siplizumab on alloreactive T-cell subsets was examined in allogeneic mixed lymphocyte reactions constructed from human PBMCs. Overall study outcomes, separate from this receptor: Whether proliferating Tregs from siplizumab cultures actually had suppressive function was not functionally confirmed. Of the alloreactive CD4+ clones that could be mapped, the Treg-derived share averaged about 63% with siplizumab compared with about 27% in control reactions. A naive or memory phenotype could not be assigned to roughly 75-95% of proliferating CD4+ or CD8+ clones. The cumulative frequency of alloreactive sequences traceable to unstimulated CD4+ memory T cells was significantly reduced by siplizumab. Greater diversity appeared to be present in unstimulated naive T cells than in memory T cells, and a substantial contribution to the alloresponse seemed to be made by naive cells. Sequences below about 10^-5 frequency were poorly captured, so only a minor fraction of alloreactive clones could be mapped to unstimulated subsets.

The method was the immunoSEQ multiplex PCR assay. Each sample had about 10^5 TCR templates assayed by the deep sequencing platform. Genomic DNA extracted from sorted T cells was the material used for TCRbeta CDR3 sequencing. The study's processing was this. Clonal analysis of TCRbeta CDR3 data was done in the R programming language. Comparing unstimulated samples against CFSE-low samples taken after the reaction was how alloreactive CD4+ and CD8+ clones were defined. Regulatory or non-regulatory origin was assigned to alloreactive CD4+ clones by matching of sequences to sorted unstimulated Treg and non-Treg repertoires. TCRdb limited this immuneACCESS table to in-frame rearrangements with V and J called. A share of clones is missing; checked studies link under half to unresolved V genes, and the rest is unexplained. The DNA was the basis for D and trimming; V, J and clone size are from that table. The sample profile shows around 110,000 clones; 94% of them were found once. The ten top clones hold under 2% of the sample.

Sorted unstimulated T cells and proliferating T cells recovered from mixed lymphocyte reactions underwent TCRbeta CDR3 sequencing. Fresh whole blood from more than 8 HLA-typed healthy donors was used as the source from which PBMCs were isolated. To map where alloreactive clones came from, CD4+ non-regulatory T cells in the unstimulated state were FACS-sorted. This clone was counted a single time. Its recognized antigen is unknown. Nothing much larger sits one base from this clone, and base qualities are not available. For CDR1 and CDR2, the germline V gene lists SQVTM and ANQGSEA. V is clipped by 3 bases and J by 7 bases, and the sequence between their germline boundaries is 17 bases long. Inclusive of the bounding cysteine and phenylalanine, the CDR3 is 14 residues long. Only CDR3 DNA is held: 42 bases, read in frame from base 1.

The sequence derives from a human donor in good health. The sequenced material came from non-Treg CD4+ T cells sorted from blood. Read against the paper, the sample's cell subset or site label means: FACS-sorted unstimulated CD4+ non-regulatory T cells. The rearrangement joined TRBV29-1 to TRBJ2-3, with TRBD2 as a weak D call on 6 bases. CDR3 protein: CSVDPGLPTNTQYF. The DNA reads TGCAGCGTTGATCCCGGACTACCCACGAATACGCAGTATTTT.